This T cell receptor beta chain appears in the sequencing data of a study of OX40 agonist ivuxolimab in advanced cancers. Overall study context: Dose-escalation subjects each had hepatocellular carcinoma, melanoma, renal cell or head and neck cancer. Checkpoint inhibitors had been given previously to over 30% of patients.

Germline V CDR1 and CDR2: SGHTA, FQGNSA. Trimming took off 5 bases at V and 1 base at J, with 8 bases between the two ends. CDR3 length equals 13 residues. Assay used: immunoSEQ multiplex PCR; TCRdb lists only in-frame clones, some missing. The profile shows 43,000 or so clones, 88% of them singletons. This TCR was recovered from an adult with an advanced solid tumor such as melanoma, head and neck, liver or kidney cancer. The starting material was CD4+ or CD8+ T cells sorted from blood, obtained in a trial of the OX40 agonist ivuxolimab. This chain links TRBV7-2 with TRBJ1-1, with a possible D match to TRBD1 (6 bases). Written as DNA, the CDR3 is TGTGCCAGCAGCGTGGGACAGAACACTGAAGCTTTCTTT. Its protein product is CASSVGQNTEAFF.